The 3 T cell receptor beta chains below all came from one sample that was sequenced in a study of blood T cells in healthy people across ages. Next came a second PCR, run for about 7 to 12 cycles, which used a sample-barcoded 5' primer along with a J-beta primer mix. TCRdb re-derived calls from the 5' RACE reads in MiXCR, one entry per CDR3 protein. The sample has 1.5 million to 2 million distinct CDR3 sequences; about 49% are singletons. The specimen sequenced was blood. These receptors were taken from a woman in her 40s in good health.

The chain links TRBV4-2 to TRBJ2-4; 10 nucleotides agree with TRBD1. The CDR3 contains 18 residues. J was trimmed by 2 bases and V by 0 bases; bases with no gene match: 7. Germline V CDR1 and CDR2: LGHNA, YNFKEQ. The chain's CDR3 is CASSQDPPGQGSKNIQYF. Here the CDR3 DNA reads TGTGCCAGCAGCCAAGATCCCCCGGGACAGGGGTCCAAAAACATTCAGTACTTC.

This clonotype was counted between two and nine times. The chain links TRBV20-1 to TRBJ2-7; TRBD1 aligns across 11 bases. The J call is in doubt because the DNA end fits TRBJ2-5 better. Germline CDR1 reads DFQATT; CDR2 reads SNEGSKA (reference sequence). The CDR3 totals 14 residues. The DNA of the CDR3 is TGCAGTGCTAAGCGGACAGGGGGCCTGGAGACCCAGTACTTC. Protein: CSAKRTGGLETQYF.

This clonotype showed up just once. At one end the junction does not follow the germline gene, possibly because of a read error. This chain uses TRBV6-5 with TRBJ2-4, with TRBD1 as a possible D gene (5 bases). The closer fit of TRBJ2-7 to the DNA end suggests the J call may be wrong. Germline values: CDR1 MNHEY, CDR2 SVGAGI. The CDR3 is made up of 14 amino acids. CDR3 sequence: CASSYEQGSCEQYF. CDR3 nucleotides: TGTGCCAGCAGTTACGAGCAGGGCTCCTGCGAGCAGTACTTC.